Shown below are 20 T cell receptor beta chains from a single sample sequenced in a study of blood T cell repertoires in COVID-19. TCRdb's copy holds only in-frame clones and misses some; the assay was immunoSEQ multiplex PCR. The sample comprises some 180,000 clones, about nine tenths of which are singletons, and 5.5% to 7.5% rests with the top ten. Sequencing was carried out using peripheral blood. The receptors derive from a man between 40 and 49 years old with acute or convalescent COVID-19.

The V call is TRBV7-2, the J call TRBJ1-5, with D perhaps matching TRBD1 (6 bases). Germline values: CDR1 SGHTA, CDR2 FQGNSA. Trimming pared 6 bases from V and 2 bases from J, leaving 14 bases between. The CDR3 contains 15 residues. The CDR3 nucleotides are TGTGCCAGCAGGCTAGCGGGGGCCGGCAATCAGCCCCAGCATTTT. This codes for CASRLAGAGNQPQHF.

The DNA of the CDR3 is TGTGCCAGCAGCTCTGGAGTTGCTCAGCCCCAGCATTTT. It yields the protein CASSSGVAQPQHF. The chain is built from TRBV7-9 and TRBJ1-5; unclear D gene. From germline, CDR1 is SEHNR and CDR2 FQNEAQ (reference sequence). Trimming removed 4 bases at V and 6 bases at J, with 10 bases between. The CDR3 is 13 amino acids.

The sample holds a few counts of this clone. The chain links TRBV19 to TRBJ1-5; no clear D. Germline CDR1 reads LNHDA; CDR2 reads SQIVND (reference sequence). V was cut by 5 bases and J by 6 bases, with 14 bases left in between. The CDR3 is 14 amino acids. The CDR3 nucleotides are TGTGCCAGTAGTTTCCTCGAGGTGGCTCAGCCCCAGCATTTT. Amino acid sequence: CASSFLEVAQPQHF.

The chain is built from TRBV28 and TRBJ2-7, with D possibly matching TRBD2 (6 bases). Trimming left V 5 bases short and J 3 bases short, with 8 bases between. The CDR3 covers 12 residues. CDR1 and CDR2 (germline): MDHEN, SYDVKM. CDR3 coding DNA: TGTGCCAGCAGTGGGGGAGGCTACGAGCAGTACTTC. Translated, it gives CASSGGGYEQYF.

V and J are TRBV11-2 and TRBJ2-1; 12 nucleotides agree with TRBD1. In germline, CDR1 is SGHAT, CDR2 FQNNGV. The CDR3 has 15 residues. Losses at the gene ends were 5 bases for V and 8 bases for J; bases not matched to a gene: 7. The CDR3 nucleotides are TGTGCCAGCAGCCGGGACAGGGGGCGCATGGATGAGCAGTTCTTC. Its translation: CASSRDRGRMDEQFF.

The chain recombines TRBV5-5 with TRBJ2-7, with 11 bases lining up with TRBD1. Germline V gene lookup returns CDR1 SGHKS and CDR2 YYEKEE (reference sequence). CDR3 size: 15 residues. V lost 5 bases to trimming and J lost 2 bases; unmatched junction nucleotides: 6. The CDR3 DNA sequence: TGTGCCAGCAGGGGCGGGACAGGGGGGACCTACGAGCAGTACTTC. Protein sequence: CASRGGTGGTYEQYF.

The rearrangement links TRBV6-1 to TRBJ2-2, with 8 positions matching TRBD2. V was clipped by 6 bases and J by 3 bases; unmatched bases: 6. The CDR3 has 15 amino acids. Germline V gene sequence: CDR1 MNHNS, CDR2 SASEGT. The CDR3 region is CASRRTGGYTGELFF. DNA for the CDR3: TGTGCCAGCAGGAGAACGGGGGGGTACACCGGGGAGCTGTTTTTT.

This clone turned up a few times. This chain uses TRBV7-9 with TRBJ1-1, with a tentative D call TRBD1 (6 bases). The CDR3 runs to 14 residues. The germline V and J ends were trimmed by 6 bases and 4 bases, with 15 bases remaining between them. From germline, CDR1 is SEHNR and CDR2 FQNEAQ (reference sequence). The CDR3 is CASSSITGSTEAFF. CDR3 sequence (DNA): TGTGCCAGCAGTTCCATTACAGGGAGCACTGAAGCTTTCTTT.

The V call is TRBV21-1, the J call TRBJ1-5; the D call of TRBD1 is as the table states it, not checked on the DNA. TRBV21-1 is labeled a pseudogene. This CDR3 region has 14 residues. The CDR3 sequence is CASSKTDDNQPQHF. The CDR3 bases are TGTGCCAGCAGCAAGACAGATGACAATCAGCCCCAGCATTTT.

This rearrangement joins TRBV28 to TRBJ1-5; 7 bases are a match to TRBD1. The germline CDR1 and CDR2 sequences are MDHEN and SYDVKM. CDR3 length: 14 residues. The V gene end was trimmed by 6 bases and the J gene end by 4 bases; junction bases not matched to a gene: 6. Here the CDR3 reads CASSDRVPNQPQHF. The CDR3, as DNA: TGTGCCAGCAGCGACAGGGTCCCTAATCAGCCCCAGCATTTT.

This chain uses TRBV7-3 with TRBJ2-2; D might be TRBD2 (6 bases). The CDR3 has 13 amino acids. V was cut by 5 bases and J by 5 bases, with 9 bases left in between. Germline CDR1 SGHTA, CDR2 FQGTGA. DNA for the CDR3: TGTGCCAGCAGCGCTGGAGGGACCGGGGAGCTGTTTTTT. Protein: CASSAGGTGELFF.

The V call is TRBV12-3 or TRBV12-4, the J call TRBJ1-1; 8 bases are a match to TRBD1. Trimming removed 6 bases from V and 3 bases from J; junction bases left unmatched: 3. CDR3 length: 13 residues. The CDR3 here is CASSRGQYTEAFF. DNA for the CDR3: TGTGCCAGCAGCAGGGGGCAGTACACTGAAGCTTTCTTT.

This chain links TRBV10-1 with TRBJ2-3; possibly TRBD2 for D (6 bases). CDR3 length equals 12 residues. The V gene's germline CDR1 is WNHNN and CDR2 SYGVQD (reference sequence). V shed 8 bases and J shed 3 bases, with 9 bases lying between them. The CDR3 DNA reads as TGCGCCAGCGCAAGCGGGACAGATACGCAGTATTTT. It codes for CASASGTDTQYF.

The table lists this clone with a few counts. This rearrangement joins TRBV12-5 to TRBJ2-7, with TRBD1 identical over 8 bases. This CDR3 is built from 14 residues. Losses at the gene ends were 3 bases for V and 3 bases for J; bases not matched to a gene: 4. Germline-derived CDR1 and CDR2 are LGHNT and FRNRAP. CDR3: CASGLSDRVYEQYF. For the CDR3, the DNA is TGTGCTAGTGGTTTATCGGACAGGGTCTACGAGCAGTACTTC.

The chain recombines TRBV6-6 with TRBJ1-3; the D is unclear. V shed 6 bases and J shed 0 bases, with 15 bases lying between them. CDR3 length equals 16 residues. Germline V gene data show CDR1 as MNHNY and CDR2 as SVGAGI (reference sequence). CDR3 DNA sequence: TGTGCCAGCAGCTCCTCTGCCGGGAGCTCTGGAAACACCATATATTTT. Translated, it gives CASSSSAGSSGNTIYF.

The CDR3 sequence: CASSLGRGAYEQYF. The CDR3 nucleotides are TGTGCCAGCAGCTTAGGGCGGGGAGCCTACGAGCAGTACTTC. V gene TRBV7-2 combines with J gene TRBJ2-7; perhaps TRBD2 as D (6 bases). CDR3 length: 14 residues. Germline V gene data show CDR1 as SGHTA and CDR2 as FQGNSA. Trimming shortened V by 1 base and J by 2 bases, and 9 bases separated the two germline ends.

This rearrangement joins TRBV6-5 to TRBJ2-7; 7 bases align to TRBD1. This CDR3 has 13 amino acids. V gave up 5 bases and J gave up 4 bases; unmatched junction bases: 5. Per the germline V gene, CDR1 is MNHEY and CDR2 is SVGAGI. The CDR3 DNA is TGTGCCAGCAGTCGACAGGGTACATACGAGCAGTACTTC. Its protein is CASSRQGTYEQYF.

The CDR3 DNA reads TGCGCCAGCACCGCGACAGGGGGCGGCACTGAAGCTTTCTTT. Translated, it gives CASTATGGGTEAFF. The chain employs TRBV5-1 and TRBJ1-1, with 10 bases fitting TRBD1. The germline gives CDR1 SGHRS, CDR2 YFSETQ. The CDR3 extends over 14 amino acids. The trim removed 6 bases at V and 4 bases at J, leaving 6 bases unmatched.

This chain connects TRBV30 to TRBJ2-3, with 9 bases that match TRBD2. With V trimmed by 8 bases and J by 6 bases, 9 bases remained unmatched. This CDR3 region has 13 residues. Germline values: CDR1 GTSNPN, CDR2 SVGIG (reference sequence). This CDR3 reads CAGAAGGPDTQYF. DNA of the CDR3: TGTGCCGGAGCCGCGGGGGGGCCGGATACGCAGTATTTT.

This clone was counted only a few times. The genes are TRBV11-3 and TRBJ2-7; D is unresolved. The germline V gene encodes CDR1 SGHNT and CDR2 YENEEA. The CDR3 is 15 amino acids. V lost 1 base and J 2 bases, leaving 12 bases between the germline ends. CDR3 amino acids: CASSLGQDSAYEQYF. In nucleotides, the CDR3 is TGTGCCAGCAGCTTAGGTCAGGATTCGGCCTACGAGCAGTACTTC.